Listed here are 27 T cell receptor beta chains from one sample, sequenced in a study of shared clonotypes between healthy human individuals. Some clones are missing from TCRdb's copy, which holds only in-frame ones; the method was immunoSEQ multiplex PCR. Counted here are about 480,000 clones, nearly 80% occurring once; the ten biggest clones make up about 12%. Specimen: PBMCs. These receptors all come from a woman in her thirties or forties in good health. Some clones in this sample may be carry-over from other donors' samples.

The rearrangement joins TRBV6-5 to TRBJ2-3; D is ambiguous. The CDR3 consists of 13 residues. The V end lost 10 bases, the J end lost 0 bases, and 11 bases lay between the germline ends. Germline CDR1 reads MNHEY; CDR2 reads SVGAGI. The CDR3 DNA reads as TGTGCCACCCTGACACCTAGCACAGATACGCAGTATTTT. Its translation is CATLTPSTDTQYF.

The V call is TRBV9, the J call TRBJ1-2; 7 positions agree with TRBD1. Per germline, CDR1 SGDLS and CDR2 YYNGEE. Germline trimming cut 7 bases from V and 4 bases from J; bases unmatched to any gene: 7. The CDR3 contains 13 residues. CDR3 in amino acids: CASSDREGYGYTF. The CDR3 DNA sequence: TGTGCCAGCTCAGACAGGGAAGGCTATGGCTACACCTTC.

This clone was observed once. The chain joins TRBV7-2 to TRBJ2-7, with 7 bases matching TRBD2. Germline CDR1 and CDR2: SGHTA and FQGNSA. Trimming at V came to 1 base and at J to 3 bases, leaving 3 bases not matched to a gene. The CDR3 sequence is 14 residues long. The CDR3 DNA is TGTGCCAGCAGCTTAGATCGGGGGGACTACGAGCAGTACTTC. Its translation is CASSLDRGDYEQYF.

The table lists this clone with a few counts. The CDR3 sequence is CGEPDTGELFF. CDR3 in DNA: TGTGGGGAGCCTGACACCGGGGAGCTGTTTTTT. The rearrangement joins TRBV6-5 to TRBJ2-2, with D possibly matching TRBD2 (5 bases). CDR1 MNHEY and CDR2 SVGAGI come from the germline V gene. CDR3 length equals 11 residues.

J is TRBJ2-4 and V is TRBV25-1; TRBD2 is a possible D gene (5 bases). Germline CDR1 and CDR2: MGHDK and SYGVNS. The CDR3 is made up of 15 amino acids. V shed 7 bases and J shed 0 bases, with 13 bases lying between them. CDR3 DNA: TGTGCCAGCAATGAGGCGGGTACAGCCAAAAACATTCAGTACTTC. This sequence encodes CASNEAGTAKNIQYF.

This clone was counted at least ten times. The CDR3 region is CASSFPTRGQGSASGNYNEQFF. For the CDR3, the DNA is TGTGCCAGCAGTTTCCCCACCCGGGGACAGGGTTCGGCTAGCGGGAATTACAATGAGCAGTTCTTC. The chain uses TRBV28 and TRBJ2-1; D possibly matches TRBD1 or TRBD2 (9 bases each). The CDR3 has 22 residues. Per germline, CDR1 MDHEN and CDR2 SYDVKM. The ends were cut back, 3 bases at V and 4 bases at J, with 34 bases in the middle.

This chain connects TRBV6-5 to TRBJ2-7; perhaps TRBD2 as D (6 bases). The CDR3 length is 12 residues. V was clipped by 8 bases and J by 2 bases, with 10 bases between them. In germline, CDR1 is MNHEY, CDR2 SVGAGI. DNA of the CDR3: TGTGCCAGCCGGGACTCCCCCTACGAGCAGTACTTC. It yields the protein CASRDSPYEQYF.

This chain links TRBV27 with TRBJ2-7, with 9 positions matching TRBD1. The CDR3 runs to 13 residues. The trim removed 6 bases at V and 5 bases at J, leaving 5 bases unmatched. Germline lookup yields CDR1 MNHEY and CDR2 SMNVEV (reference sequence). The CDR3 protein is CASRGWDRDEQYF. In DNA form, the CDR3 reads TGTGCCAGCAGGGGATGGGACAGGGACGAGCAGTACTTC.

In DNA, the CDR3 is TGTGCCAGCTTACCTGCTCGGACAGGGGTCTCCTACGAGCAGTACTTC. Translation: CASLPARTGVSYEQYF. The V and J genes are TRBV18 and TRBJ2-7, with 9 bases fitting TRBD1. Trimming took 7 bases from V and 0 from J; bases not matched to a gene: 10. The length of the CDR3 is 16 residues. Germline CDR1 reads KGHSH; CDR2 reads LQKENI.

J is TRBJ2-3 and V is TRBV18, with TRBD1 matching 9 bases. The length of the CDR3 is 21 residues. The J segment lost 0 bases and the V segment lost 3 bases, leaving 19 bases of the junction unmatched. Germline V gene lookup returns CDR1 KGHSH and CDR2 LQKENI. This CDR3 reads CASSPRTGQGYGPASTDTQYF. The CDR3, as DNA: TGTGCCAGCTCACCGAGAACGGGACAGGGCTATGGCCCCGCCAGCACAGATACGCAGTATTTT.

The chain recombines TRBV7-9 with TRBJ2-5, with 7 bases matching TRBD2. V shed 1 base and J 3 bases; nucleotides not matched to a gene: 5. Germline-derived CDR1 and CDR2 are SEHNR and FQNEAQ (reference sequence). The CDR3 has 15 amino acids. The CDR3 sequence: CASSLVSSGKETQYF. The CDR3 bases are TGTGCCAGCAGCTTAGTGTCTAGCGGAAAAGAGACCCAGTACTTC.

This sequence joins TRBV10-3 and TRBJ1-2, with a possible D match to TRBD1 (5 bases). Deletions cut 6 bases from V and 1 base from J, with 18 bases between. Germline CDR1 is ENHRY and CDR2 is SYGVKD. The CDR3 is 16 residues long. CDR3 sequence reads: CAISPGGSGYNYGYTF. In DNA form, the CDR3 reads TGTGCCATCAGCCCTGGAGGGTCAGGGTATAACTATGGCTACACCTTC.

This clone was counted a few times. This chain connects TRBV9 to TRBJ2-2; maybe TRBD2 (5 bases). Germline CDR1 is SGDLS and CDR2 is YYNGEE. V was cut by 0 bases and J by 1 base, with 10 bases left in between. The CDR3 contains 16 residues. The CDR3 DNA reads TGTGCCAGCAGCGTAGGCCGGGGAAAGAACACCGGGGAGCTGTTTTTT. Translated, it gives CASSVGRGKNTGELFF.

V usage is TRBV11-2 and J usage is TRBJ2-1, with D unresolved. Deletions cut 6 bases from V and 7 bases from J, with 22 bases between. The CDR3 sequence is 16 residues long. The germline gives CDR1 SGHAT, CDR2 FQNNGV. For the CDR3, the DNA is TGTGCCAGCAGGCCCATGAGAGGACCCCACTGGAATGAGCAGTTCTTC. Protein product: CASRPMRGPHWNEQFF. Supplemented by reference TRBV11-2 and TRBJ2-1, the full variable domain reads EAGVAQSPRYKIIEKRQSVAFWCNPISGHATLYWYQQILGQGPKLLIQFQNNGVVDDSQLPKDRFSAERLKGVDSTLKIQPAKLEDSAVYLCASRPMRGPHWNEQFFGPGTRLTVL.

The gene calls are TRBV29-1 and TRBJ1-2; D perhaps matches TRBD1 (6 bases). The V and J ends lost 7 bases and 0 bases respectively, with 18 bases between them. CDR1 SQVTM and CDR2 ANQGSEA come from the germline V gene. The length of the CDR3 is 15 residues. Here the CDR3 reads CSAKIRDTANYGYTF. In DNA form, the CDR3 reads TGCAGCGCCAAGATCCGGGACACCGCTAACTATGGCTACACCTTC.

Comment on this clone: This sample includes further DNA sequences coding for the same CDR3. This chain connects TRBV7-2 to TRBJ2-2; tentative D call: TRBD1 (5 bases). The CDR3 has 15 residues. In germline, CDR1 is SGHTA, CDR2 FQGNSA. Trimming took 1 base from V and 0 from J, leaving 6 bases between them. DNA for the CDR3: TGTGCCAGCAGCTTAGTAGGGGCGAACACCGGGGAGCTGTTTTTT. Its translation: CASSLVGANTGELFF.

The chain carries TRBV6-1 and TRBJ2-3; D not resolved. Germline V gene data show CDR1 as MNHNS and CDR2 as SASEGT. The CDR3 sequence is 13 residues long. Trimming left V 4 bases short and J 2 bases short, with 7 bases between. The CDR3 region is CASSGPSTDTQYF. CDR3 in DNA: TGTGCCAGCAGTGGGCCCTCCACAGATACGCAGTATTTT.

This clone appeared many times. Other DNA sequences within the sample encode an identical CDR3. The CDR3 sequence is CASRLDSSYEQYF. In DNA, the CDR3 is TGTGCCAGCAGGCTCGACAGCTCCTACGAGCAGTACTTC. The rearrangement uses TRBV6-5 and TRBJ2-7, with D tentatively TRBD1 (5 bases). The V gene's germline CDR1 is MNHEY and CDR2 SVGAGI. The CDR3 runs to 13 residues. V was clipped by 6 bases and J by 0 bases, with 9 bases between them.

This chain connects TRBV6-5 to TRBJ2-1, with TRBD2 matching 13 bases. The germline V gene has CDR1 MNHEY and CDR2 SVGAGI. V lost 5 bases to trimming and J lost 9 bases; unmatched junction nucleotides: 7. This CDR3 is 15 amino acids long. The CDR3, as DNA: TGTGCCAGCAGTCCGGGGACTAGCGGGATTGCTGAGCAGTTCTTC. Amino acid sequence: CASSPGTSGIAEQFF.

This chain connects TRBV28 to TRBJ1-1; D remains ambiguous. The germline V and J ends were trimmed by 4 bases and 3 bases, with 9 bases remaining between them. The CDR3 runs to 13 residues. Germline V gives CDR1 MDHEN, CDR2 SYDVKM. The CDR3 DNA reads TGTGCCAGCAGTTCCTTTGTGGACACTGAAGCTTTCTTT. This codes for CASSSFVDTEAFF. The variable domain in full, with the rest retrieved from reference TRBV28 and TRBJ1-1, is DVKVTQSSRYLVKRTGEKVFLECVQDMDHENMFWYRQDPGLGLRLIYFSYDVKMKEKGDIPEGYSVSREKKERFSLILESASTNQTSMYLCASSSFVDTEAFFGQGTRLTVV.

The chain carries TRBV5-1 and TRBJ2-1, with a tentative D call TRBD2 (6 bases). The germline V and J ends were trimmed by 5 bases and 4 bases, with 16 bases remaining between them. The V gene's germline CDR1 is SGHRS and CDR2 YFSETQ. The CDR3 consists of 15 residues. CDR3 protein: CASSRDSKPYNEQFF. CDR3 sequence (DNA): TGCGCCAGCAGTCGGGACTCCAAACCTTACAATGAGCAGTTCTTC.

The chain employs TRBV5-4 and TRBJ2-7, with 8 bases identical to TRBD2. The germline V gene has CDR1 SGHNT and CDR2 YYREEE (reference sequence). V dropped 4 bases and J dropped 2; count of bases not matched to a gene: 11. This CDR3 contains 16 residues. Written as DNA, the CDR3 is TGTGCCAGCAGCCAATTGAAGCGGGAGAGAGCCTACGAGCAGTACTTC. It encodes CASSQLKRERAYEQYF.

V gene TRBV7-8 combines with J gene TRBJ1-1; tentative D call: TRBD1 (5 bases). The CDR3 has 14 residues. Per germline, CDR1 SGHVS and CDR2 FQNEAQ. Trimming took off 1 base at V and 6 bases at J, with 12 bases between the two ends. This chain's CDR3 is CASSLDPGGAEAFF. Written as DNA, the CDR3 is TGTGCCAGCAGCTTAGACCCGGGGGGGGCTGAAGCTTTCTTT. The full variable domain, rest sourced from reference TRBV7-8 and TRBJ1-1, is GAGVSQSPRYKVAKRGQDVALRCDPISGHVSLFWYQQALGQGPEFLTYFQNEAQLDKSGLPSDRFFAERPEGSVSTLKIQRTQQEDSAVYLCASSLDPGGAEAFFGQGTRLTVV.

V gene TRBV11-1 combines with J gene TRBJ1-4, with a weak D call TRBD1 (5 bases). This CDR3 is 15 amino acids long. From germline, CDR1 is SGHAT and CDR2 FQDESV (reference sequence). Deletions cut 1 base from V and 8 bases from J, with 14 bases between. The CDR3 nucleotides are TGTGCCAGCAGCTTAGAACCGGGACCTTGGGAAAAACTGTTTTTT. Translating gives CASSLEPGPWEKLFF. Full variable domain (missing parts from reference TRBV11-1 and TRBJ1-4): EAEVAQSPRYKITEKSQAVAFWCDPISGHATLYWYRQILGQGPELLVQFQDESVVDDSQLPKDRFSAERLKGVDSTLKIQPAELGDSAMYLCASSLEPGPWEKLFFGSGTQLSVL.

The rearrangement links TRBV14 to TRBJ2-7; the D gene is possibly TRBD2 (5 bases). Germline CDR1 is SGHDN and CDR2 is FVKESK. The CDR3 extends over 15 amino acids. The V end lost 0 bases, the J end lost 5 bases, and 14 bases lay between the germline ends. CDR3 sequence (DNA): TGTGCCAGCAGCCAAGACGGGGATAGATACGACGAGCAGTACTTC. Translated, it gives CASSQDGDRYDEQYF.

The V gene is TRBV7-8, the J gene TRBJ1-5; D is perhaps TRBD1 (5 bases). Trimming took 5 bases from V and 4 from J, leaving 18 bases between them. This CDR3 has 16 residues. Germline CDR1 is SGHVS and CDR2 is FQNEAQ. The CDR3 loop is CASSVVTGGPNQPQHF. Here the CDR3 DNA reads TGTGCCAGCAGCGTAGTAACAGGAGGTCCGAATCAGCCCCAGCATTTT.

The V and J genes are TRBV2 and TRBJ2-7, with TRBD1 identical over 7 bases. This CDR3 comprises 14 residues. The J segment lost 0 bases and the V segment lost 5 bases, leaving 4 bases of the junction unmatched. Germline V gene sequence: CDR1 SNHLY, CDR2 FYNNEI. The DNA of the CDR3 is TGTGCCAGCAGTTTCAGGGGGAGCTCCTACGAGCAGTACTTC. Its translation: CASSFRGSSYEQYF.